The rows below give T cell receptor beta chains drawn from one sample of a study of T cell responses to AZD1222 COVID-19 vaccine. TCRdb keeps only in-frame clones here, not all; method: immunoSEQ multiplex PCR. Of more than 75,000 clones listed, roughly 80% are singletons. The sequenced sample was peripheral blood, obtained 28 days after the second AZD1222 dose. The receptors come from an adult who received the AZD1222 COVID-19 vaccine. Each CDR3 is given with its conserved first and last residue. A D gene is named only where the DNA matches it firmly. The size of a clone is reported for some rows only, either as once, few or many, or as a class for expanded clones.

j_gene | abundance | d_gene | v_gene | CDR3aa | CDR3nt
TRBJ2-2 | . | TRBD2 | TRBV5-4 | CASSSQAGGTGELFF | TGTGCCAGCAGCTCCCAAGCGGGAGGCACCGGGGAGCTGTTTTTT
TRBJ2-1 | . | . | TRBV28 | CASTFGQGLYNEQFF | TGTGCCAGCACCTTTGGCCAGGGCCTCTACAATGAGCAGTTCTTC
TRBJ2-2 | . | TRBD2 | TRBV5-1 | CASRGPSGGNTGELFF | TGCGCCAGCCGTGGTCCTAGCGGGGGGAACACCGGGGAGCTGTTTTTT
TRBJ2-1 | . | . | TRBV4-3 | CASSQTGVDEQFF | TGCGCCAGCAGCCAGACGGGAGTCGATGAGCAGTTCTTC
TRBJ2-2 | once | TRBD2 | TRBV7-3 | CASSPQGLAGGELFF | TGTGCCAGCAGCCCCCAGGGACTAGCGGGCGGGGAGCTGTTTTTT
TRBJ2-2 | . | TRBD2 | TRBV9 | CASSVDSGSSTGELFF | TGTGCCAGCAGCGTAGACAGCGGGAGTAGCACCGGGGAGCTGTTTTTT
TRBJ2-1 | . | TRBD2 | TRBV5-4 | CASSFGTSDYNEQFF | TGTGCCAGCAGCTTCGGGACTAGCGACTACAATGAGCAGTTCTTC
TRBJ1-1 | . | TRBD1 | TRBV19 | CASSPGQGALAFF | TGTGCCAGTAGCCCGGGACAGGGGGCGCTTGCTTTCTTT
TRBJ2-7 | . | . | TRBV7-2 | CASSAYSYEQYF | TGTGCCAGCAGCGCTTACTCCTACGAGCAGTACTTC
TRBJ2-1 | . | . | TRBV29-1 | CSVGFLATSRGEQFF | TGCAGCGTTGGGTTTTTGGCGACCTCAAGGGGTGAGCAGTTCTTC
TRBJ1-1 | . | . | TRBV6-4 | CASSDPGTLKAFF | TGTGCCAGCAGTGACCCCGGTACTTTGAAGGCTTTCTTT
TRBJ1-4 | . | TRBD1 | TRBV7-8 | CASSVNRGSNEKLFF | TGTGCCAGCAGCGTCAACAGGGGTTCTAATGAAAAACTGTTTTTT
TRBJ1-4 | . | TRBD1 | TRBV7-9 | CASSFGQGAMRVEKLFF | TGTGCCAGCAGCTTCGGACAGGGGGCGATGAGGGTTGAAAAACTGTTTTTT
TRBJ2-3 | . | TRBD1 | TRBV7-2 | CASSKDRGSRDTQYF | TGTGCCAGCAGCAAGGACAGGGGATCCAGGGATACGCAGTATTTT
TRBJ1-4 | . | . | TRBV5-4 | CASSLVGRGNEKLFF | TGTGCCAGCAGCTTGGTAGGACGGGGTAATGAAAAACTGTTTTTT
TRBJ2-7 | . | TRBD2 | TRBV7-2 | CASSLGSGGTYEQYF | TGTGCCAGCAGCTTAGGTAGCGGGGGAACCTACGAGCAGTACTTC
TRBJ1-4 | . | . | TRBV28 | CASSWLGQDREKLFF | TGTGCCAGCAGTTGGTTAGGGCAGGACCGTGAAAAACTGTTTTTT
TRBJ2-3 | . | TRBD2 | TRBV7-9 | CASSSSGRAIDTQYF | TGTGCCAGCAGCTCTAGCGGGAGGGCCATAGATACGCAGTATTTT
TRBJ2-1 | . | . | TRBV7-3 | CASSRGTADEQFF | TGTGCCAGCAGCCGCGGGACAGCGGATGAGCAGTTCTTC
TRBJ2-7 | . | TRBD1 | TRBV28 | CASRGQGYEQYF | TGTGCCAGCAGGGGACAGGGCTACGAGCAGTACTTC
TRBJ1-2 | few | TRBD1 | TRBV29-1 | CSVSPGQGGDYGYTF | TGCAGCGTTTCCCCGGGACAGGGGGGGGACTATGGCTACACCTTC
TRBJ2-7 | few | . | TRBV19 | CASSIRTGSYEQYF | TGTGCCAGTAGTATCCGAACAGGGTCCTACGAGCAGTACTTC
TRBJ1-1 | . | . | TRBV27 | CASSLSGSQNTEAFF | TGTGCCAGCAGTTTATCGGGGAGCCAGAACACTGAAGCTTTCTTT
TRBJ2-1 | . | . | TRBV12-3/TRBV12-4 | CASSLGPVNEQFF | TGTGCCAGCAGTTTAGGGCCAGTTAATGAGCAGTTCTTC
TRBJ2-7 | . | . | TRBV27 | CASSLFPTDSYEQYF | TGTGCCAGCAGTTTATTTCCGACAGATTCCTACGAGCAGTACTTC
TRBJ2-7 | . | . | TRBV7-2 | CASSPSSYEQYF | TGTGCCAGCAGCCCCAGCTCCTACGAGCAGTACTTC
TRBJ1-2 | . | . | TRBV12-3/TRBV12-4 | CASSSGTYGYTF | TGTGCCAGCAGTTCCGGTACCTATGGCTACACCTTC
TRBJ1-5 | . | TRBD1 | TRBV28 | CASAQGPKNQPQHF | TGTGCCAGTGCACAGGGGCCCAAGAATCAGCCCCAGCATTTT
TRBJ1-1 | . | . | TRBV11-2 | CASSLVGTNTEAFF | TGTGCCAGCAGCTTAGTAGGTACCAACACTGAAGCTTTCTTT
TRBJ1-2 | . | . | TRBV7-2 | CASSLEAGAGDSNYGYTF | TGTGCCAGCAGCTTAGAGGCTGGGGCAGGCGACTCAAACTATGGCTACACCTTC
TRBJ1-1 | . | . | TRBV7-9 | CASSRTGGNTEAFF | TGTGCCAGCAGCCGAACAGGAGGGAACACTGAAGCTTTCTTT
TRBJ2-1 | . | TRBD2 | TRBV19 | CASTHRGLAGVDEQFF | TGTGCCAGTACCCACCGAGGACTAGCGGGAGTCGATGAGCAGTTCTTC
TRBJ1-2 | few | TRBD1 | TRBV19 | CASDSTGTGGSGGYTF | TGTGCCAGCGACAGTACCGGGACAGGGGGCTCGGGTGGCTACACCTTC
TRBJ2-2 | . | . | TRBV30 | CAWSVKLLGGELFF | TGTGCCTGGAGTGTAAAACTATTGGGCGGGGAGCTGTTTTTT
TRBJ1-5 | few | . | TRBV19 | CASSPRTGNQPQHF | TGTGCCAGTAGTCCCCGGACAGGCAATCAGCCCCAGCATTTT
TRBJ2-3 | . | TRBD1 | TRBV4-2 | CASSQVRGLGQGWGDTQYF | TGTGCCAGCAGCCAAGTTAGGGGCCTGGGACAGGGGTGGGGAGATACGCAGTATTTT
TRBJ2-5 | . | . | TRBV9 | CASSANAGTSQETQYF | TGTGCCAGCAGTGCGAACGCCGGGACGAGCCAAGAGACCCAGTACTTC
TRBJ2-6 | . | . | TRBV19 | CACKGRTGANVLTF | TGTGCCTGCAAAGGTAGAACTGGGGCCAACGTCCTGACTTTC
TRBJ2-5 | . | . | TRBV27 | CASSPQAGYQETQYF | TGTGCCAGCAGTCCCCAGGCAGGGTACCAAGAGACCCAGTACTTC
TRBJ1-3 | . | . | TRBV18 | CASSPKGGKSGNTIYF | TGTGCCAGCTCACCGAAGGGTGGGAAGTCTGGAAACACCATATATTTT
TRBJ2-1 | . | TRBD2 | TRBV5-6 | CASSLGLAGANEQFF | TGTGCCAGCAGCTTGGGACTAGCGGGGGCCAATGAGCAGTTCTTC
TRBJ2-7 | . | . | TRBV5-1 | CASSLALETYEQYF | TGCGCCAGCAGCTTGGCCCTGGAGACGTACGAGCAGTACTTC
TRBJ2-1 | . | TRBD2 | TRBV6-1 | CASSGRTSGRGSSYNEQFF | TGTGCCAGCAGTGGACGGACTAGCGGGAGGGGTAGCTCCTACAATGAGCAGTTCTTC
TRBJ1-6 | . | . | TRBV3-1/TRBV3-2 | CASSLAGHLHF | TGTGCCAGCAGCCTCGCAGGGCACCTCCACTTT
TRBJ1-5 | . | TRBD1 | TRBV7-2 | CASSPPGQGAKQPQHF | TGTGCCAGCAGCCCCCCAGGACAGGGGGCTAAACAGCCCCAGCATTTT
TRBJ1-2 | . | . | TRBV30 | CAWSRIPGTNYGYTF | TGTGCCTGGAGTCGGATACCGGGGACTAACTATGGCTACACCTTC
TRBJ1-3 | . | . | TRBV6-1 | CASRGGPGNTIYF | TGTGCCAGCAGGGGAGGGCCTGGAAACACCATATATTTT
TRBJ1-2 | few | . | TRBV18 | CASSPSGGYYGYTF | TGTGCCAGCTCACCATCCGGGGGCTACTATGGCTACACCTTC
TRBJ2-1 | . | TRBD2 | TRBV28 | CASSRTSGSSYNEQFF | TGTGCCAGCAGTCGAACTAGCGGAAGCTCCTACAATGAGCAGTTCTTC
TRBJ1-1 | once | . | TRBV7-2 | CASSRGGVREAFF | TGTGCCAGCAGCCGAGGAGGGGTGAGGGAAGCTTTCTTT
TRBJ1-1 | . | . | TRBV19 | CASKMAGGTEAFF | TGTGCCAGTAAAATGGCTGGAGGCACTGAAGCTTTCTTT
TRBJ1-1 | . | . | TRBV12-5 | CASGKGITEAFF | TGTGCTAGTGGCAAGGGGATCACTGAAGCTTTCTTT
TRBJ1-2 | . | TRBD1 | TRBV7-9 | CASSRGQGYGYTF | TGTGCCAGCAGCAGGGGACAGGGCTATGGCTACACCTTC
TRBJ2-2 | . | . | TRBV27 | CASSFLLPGQPFVSGELFF | TGTGCCAGCAGTTTTCTCCTACCCGGGCAGCCGTTCGTATCCGGGGAGCTGTTTTTT